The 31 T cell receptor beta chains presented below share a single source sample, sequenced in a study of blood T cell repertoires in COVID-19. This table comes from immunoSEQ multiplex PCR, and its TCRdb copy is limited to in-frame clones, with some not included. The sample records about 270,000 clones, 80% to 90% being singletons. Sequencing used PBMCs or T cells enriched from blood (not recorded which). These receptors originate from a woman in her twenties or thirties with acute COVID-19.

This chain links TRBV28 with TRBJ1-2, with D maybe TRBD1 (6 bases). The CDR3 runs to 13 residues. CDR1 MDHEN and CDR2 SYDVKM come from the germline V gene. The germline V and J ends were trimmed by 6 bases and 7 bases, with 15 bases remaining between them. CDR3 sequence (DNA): TGTGCCAGCAGCAACTCAGGGGTCGGTGGCTACACCTTC. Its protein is CASSNSGVGGYTF.

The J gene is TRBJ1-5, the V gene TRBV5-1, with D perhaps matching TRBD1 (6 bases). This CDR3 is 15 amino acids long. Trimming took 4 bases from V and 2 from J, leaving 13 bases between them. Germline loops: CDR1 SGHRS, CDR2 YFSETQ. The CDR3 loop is CASSPQGYRNQPQHF. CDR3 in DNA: TGCGCCAGCAGCCCCCAGGGGTATCGCAATCAGCCCCAGCATTTT.

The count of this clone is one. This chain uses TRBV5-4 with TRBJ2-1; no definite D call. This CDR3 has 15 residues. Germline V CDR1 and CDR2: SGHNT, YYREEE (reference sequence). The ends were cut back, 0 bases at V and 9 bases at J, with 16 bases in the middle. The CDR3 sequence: CASSLGRNGLAEQFF. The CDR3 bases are TGTGCCAGCAGCTTGGGTCGTAATGGTTTGGCTGAGCAGTTCTTC.

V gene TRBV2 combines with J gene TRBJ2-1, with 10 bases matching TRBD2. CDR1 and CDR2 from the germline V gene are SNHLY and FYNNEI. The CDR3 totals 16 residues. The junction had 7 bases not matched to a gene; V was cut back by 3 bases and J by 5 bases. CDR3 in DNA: TGTGCCAGCAGTGATTGGACTAGCGGAGGGGACAATGAGCAGTTCTTC. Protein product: CASSDWTSGGDNEQFF.

The DNA of the CDR3 is TGTGCCAGCTCACTGGCGGCGGGGGTGAACACTGAAGCTTTCTTT. Translated, it gives CASSLAAGVNTEAFF. This chain connects TRBV18 to TRBJ1-1, with a weak D call TRBD1 (5 bases). This CDR3 region has 15 residues. From germline, CDR1 is KGHSH and CDR2 LQKENI. Trimming removed 4 bases from V and 0 bases from J, with 12 bases in between.

The CDR3 reads CASTRKGGTNSYEQYF. The CDR3, as DNA: TGTGCCAGCACCCGAAAGGGGGGGACTAACTCCTACGAGCAGTACTTC. The J gene is TRBJ2-7, the V gene TRBV2; D might be TRBD2 (7 bases). Per germline, CDR1 SNHLY and CDR2 FYNNEI. The V end was cut by 7 bases, the J end by 0 bases, with 19 bases between. The length of the CDR3 is 16 residues.

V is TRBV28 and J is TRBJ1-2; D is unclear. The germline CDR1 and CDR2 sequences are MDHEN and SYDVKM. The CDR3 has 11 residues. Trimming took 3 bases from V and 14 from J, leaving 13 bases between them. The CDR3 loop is CASSFLQVETF. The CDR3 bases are TGTGCCAGCAGTTTTTTGCAGGTGGAAACCTTC.

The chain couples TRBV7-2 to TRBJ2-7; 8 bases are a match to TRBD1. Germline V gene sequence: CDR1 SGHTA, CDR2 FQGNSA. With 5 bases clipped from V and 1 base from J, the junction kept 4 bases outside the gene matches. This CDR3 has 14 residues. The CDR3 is CASSPGQASYEQYF. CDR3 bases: TGTGCCAGCAGCCCGGGACAGGCTTCCTACGAGCAGTACTTC.

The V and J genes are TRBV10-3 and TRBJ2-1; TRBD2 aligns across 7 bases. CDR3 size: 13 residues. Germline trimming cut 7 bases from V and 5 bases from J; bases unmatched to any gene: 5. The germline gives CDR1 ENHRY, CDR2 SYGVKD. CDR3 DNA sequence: TGTGCCATCACGGAGCGGGAAAACAATGAGCAGTTCTTC. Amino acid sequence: CAITERENNEQFF.

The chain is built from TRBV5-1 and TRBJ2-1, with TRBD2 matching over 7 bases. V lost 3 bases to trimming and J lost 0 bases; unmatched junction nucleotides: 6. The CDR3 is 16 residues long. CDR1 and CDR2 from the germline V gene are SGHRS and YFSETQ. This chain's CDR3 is CASSSPSGSSYNEQFF. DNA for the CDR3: TGCGCCAGCAGCTCACCTAGCGGAAGCTCCTACAATGAGCAGTTCTTC.

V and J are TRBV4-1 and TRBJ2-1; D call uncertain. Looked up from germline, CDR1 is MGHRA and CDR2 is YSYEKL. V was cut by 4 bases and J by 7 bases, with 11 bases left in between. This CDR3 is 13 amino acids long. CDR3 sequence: CASSLRPRNEQFF. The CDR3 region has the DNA TGCGCCAGCAGCCTCCGTCCGCGGAATGAGCAGTTCTTC.

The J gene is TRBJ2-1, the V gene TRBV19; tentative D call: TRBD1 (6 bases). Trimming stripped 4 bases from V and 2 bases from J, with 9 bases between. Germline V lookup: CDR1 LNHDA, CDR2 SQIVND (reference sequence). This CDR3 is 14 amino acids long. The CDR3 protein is CASSTGQTYNEQFF. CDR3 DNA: TGTGCCAGTAGTACAGGACAGACCTACAATGAGCAGTTCTTC.

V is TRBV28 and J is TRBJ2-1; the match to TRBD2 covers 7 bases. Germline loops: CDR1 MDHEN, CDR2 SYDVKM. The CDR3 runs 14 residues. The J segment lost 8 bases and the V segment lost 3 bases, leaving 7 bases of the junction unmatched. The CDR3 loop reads CASSLRSGMHEQFF. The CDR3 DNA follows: TGTGCCAGCAGTTTGAGAAGCGGGATGCATGAGCAGTTCTTC.

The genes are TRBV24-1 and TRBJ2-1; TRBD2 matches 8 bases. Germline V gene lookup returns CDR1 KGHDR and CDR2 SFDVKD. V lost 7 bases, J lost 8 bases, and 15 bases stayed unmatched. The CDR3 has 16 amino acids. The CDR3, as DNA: TGTGCCACCAGAAGCCCACCGGGACTAGGGTGGGATGAGCAGTTCTTC. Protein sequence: CATRSPPGLGWDEQFF.

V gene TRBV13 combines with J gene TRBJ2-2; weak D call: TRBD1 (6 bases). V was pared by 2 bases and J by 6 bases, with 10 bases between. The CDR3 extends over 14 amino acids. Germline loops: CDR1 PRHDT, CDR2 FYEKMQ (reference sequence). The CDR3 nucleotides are TGTGCCAGCAGCTTAACAGGGACCCCCGGGGAGCTGTTTTTT. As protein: CASSLTGTPGELFF. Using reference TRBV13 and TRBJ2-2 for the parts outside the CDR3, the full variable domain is AAGVIQSPRHLIKEKRETATLKCYPIPRHDTVYWYQQGPGQDPQFLISFYEKMQSDKGSIPDRFSAQQFSDYHSELNMSSLELGDSALYFCASSLTGTPGELFFGEGSRLTVL.

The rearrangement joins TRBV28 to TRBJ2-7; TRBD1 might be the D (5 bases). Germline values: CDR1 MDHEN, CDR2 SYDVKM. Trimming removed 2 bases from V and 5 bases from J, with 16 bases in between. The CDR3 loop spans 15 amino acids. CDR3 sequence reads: CASSLGATDVDEQYF. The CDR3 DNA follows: TGTGCCAGCAGTTTAGGGGCCACGGACGTGGACGAGCAGTACTTC.

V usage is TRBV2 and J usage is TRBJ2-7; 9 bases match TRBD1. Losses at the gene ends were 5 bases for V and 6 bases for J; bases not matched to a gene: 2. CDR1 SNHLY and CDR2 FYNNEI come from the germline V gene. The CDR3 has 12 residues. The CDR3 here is CASSRTGAEQYF. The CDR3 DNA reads TGTGCCAGCAGTCGGACAGGGGCCGAGCAGTACTTC.

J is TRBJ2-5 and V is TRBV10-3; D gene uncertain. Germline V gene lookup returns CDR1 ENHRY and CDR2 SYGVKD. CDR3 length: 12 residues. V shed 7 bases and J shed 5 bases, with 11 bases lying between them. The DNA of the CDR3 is TGTGCCATCAAAGGCGAAGCGGAGACCCAGTACTTC. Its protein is CAIKGEAETQYF.

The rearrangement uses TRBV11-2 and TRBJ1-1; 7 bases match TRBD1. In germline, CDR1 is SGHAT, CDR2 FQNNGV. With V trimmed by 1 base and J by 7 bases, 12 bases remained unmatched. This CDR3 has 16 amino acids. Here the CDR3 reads CASSLAAGQGDSEAFF. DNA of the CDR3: TGTGCCAGCAGCTTAGCCGCCGGGCAGGGGGATAGTGAAGCTTTCTTT.

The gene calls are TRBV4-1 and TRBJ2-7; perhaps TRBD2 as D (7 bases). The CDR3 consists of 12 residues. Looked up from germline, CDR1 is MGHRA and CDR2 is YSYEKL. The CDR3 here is CARSQWGGRWWV. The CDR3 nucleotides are TGCGCCCGCAGCCAATGGGGGGGGCGGTGGTGGGTC.

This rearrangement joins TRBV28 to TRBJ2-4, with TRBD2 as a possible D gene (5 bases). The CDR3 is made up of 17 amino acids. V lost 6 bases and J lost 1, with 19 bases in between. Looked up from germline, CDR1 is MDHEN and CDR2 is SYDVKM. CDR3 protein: CASRAGVELFAKNIQYF. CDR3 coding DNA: TGTGCCAGCAGAGCCGGGGTAGAACTCTTCGCCAAAAACATTCAGTACTTC.

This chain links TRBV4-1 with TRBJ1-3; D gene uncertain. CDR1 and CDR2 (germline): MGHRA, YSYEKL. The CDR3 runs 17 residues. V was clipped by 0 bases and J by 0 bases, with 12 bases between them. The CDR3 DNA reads TGCGCCAGCAGCCAAGAACCGATTGGTAGCTCTGGAAACACCATATATTTT. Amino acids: CASSQEPIGSSGNTIYF.

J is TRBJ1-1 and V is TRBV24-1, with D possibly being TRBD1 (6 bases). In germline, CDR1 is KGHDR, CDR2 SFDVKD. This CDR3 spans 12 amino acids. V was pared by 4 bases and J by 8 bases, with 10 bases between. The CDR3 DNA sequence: TGTGCCACCAGTGACAGAGGACAGGAAGCTTTCTTT. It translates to CATSDRGQEAFF.

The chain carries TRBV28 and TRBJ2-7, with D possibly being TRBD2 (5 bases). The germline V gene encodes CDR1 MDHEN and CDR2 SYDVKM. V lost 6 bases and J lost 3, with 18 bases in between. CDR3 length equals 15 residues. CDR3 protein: CASRLSLGSGYEQYF. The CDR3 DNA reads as TGTGCCAGCAGGCTAAGTTTGGGGAGTGGCTACGAGCAGTACTTC.

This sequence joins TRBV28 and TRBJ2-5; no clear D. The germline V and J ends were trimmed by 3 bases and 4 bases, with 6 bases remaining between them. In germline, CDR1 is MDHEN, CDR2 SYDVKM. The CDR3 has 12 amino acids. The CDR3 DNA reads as TGTGCCAGCAGTTTTTCGCGAGAGACCCAGTACTTC. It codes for CASSFSRETQYF.

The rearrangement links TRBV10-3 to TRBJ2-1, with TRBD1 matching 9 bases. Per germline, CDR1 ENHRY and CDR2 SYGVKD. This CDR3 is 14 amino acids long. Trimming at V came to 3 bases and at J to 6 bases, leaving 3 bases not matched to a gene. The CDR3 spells CAISDTTGGNEQFF. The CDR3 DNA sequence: TGTGCCATCAGTGACACGACAGGGGGCAATGAGCAGTTCTTC.

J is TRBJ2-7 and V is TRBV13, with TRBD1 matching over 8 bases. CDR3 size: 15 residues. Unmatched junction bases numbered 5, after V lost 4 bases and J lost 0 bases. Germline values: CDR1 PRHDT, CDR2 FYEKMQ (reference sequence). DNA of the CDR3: TGTGCCAGCAGCTCTAGGACAGGGAGCTCCTACGAGCAGTACTTC. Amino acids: CASSSRTGSSYEQYF.

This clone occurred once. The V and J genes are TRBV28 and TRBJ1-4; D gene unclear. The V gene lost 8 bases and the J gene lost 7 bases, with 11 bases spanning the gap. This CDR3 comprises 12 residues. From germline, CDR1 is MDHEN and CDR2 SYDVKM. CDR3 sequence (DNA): TGTGCCAGCGCTATGGTCGGTGAAAAACTGTTTTTT. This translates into CASAMVGEKLFF.

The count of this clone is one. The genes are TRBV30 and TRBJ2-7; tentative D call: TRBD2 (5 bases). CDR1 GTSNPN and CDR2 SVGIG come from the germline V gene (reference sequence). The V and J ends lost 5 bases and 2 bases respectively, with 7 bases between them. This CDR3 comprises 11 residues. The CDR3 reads CAWAGTYEQYF. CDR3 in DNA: TGTGCCTGGGCCGGGACCTACGAGCAGTACTTC.

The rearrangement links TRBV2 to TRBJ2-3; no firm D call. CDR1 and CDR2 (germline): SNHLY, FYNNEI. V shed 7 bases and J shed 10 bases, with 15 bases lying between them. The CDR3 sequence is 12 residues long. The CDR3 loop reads CASTRTGYAQYF. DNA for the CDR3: TGTGCCAGCACCAGAACGGGTTATGCGCAGTATTTT.

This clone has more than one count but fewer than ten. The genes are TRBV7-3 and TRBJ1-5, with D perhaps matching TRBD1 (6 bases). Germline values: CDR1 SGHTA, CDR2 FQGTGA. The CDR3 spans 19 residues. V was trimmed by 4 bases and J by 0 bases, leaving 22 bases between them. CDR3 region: CASSSGLPQGNYSNQPQHF. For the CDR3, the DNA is TGTGCCAGCAGCTCCGGTTTACCACAGGGTAATTATAGCAATCAGCCCCAGCATTTT.